The source of this T cell receptor (beta chain) is a study of T cells in Graves' hyperthyroidism and ophthalmopathy (dated by TCRdb to about 2019). General notes on the study: Peripheral blood was sampled at the time of initial diagnosis, prior to any treatment. Prospective prediction of ophthalmopathy was tested in an independent validation cohort consisting of some 20 hyperthyroidism patients and some 17 patients who later progressed to ophthalmopathy. After sampling, hyperthyroidism patients received methimazole starting at 30 mg daily, and ophthalmopathy patients received high-dose intravenous methylprednisolone. The paper reports TCR Vbeta CDR3 sequencing of about 140 peripheral blood samples: 43 ophthalmopathy, under 85 hyperthyroidism and 17 progressor patients. To identify TCR V-J signatures that set the groups apart, the researchers used a discovery cohort of 90 to 100 patients, made up of approximately 43 with Graves' ophthalmopathy and some 56 with stable Graves' hyperthyroidism. The study also compared thyroid tissue and blood T-cell repertoires from several Graves' hyperthyroidism patients. The 100 discovery patients were randomly split 7:3 into training and test sets.

Broader findings and caveats from the paper: Sample size was not statistically predetermined, and investigators were not blinded to group allocation. Blood samples also contained most of the expanded thyroid clonotypes (frequency above 0.001), which suggests that blood repertoires may reflect thyroid immune responses. A 13 V-J signature model separated ophthalmopathy from stable hyperthyroidism, with over 85% sensitivity and roughly 81% specificity in cross-validation and 80%/75% in testing. In validation, the model predicted progression to ophthalmopathy with approximately 71% sensitivity and about 72% specificity, a median of about 6 months before onset.

Amplification of TCR beta CDR3 regions was carried out from RNA transcripts. For the first round of RT-PCR on the TCR CDR3, the HTBI primer set was used together with the Qiagen OneStep RT-PCR kit. The libraries were constructed in a second round of multiplex PCR and then size-selected and purified. Sequencing of the libraries was done on an Illumina HiSeq2000 using paired-end 100 bp reads. The authors' analysis ran thus. Raw data were processed with SOAPnuke, discarding reads with adapters, uncalled bases, mean Phred below 15, or no exact constant-primer or identifier match. High-quality paired reads were merged using COPE v1.2.5, and each unique nucleotide sequence was defined as a clonotype. Clonotypes were aligned to IMGT TRBV, TRBD and TRBJ reference segments using MiTCR v1.1. Only V-J combinations with frequency above 0.0001, covering 99.2% of repertoires, were analysed. The TCS score was defined as F50 (clonal expansion) divided by E x V (chaos), with BLOSUM62-based TCRdist calculated between CDR3 peptides within each V-J. Welch's t-statistics and random forest reduced some 510 V-J features to 10 to 15, which were used in a naive Bayes classifier (R e1071). The public reads were run again by TCRdb, first through fastp at Q25 and then through MiXCR, and only productive beta chains were kept. When rows share a CDR3 protein, they turn into one entry using the most common DNA and genes. For this entry, the V and J calls and clone size follow TCRdb and not the study's own pipeline. The sample table holds a few hundred thousand distinct CDR3 sequences, of which roughly an eighth were seen once. Around 5.3% of the sample comes from the top ten.

The CDR3 contains 16 residues, cysteine and phenylalanine counted. The DNA shown is the 48-base CDR3, in frame from base 1. CDR1 and CDR2, looked up from the germline V gene, are MGHRA and YSYEKL. V is pruned by 0 bases and J by 1 base, leaving 4 bases of the junction without a gene match. This clonotype was detected a few times. There is no known antigen for this receptor. The input lacks base qualities; no much larger clone sits a single base away. A patient counted as having stable Graves' hyperthyroidism if no progression to ophthalmopathy occurred over 18 months of follow-up. Hyperthyroidism patients were aged 18 to 65 years and newly diagnosed, with disease duration of less than 2 months. Any patient with an uncontrolled infection, another autoimmune disease, pregnancy or lactation was excluded. Clinical symptoms, serum thyroxine and TRAb, thyroid ultrasound, and orbital computed tomography formed the basis for the diagnoses. PBMCs were separated from around 9.1 ml of fresh peripheral blood using Ficoll-Paque density gradient centrifugation. Trizol reagent was used to extract total RNA, and RNA quality was then checked on an Agilent 2100 Bioanalyzer.

The sequence is built from TRBV4-1 and TRBJ2-7; 9 bases in the junction line up with TRBD2. The TCR originated in a woman aged 18-35 years with Graves' hyperthyroidism. What was sequenced was blood. The CDR3 region has the sequence CASSQDPLAGSYEQYF. The base sequence is TGCGCCAGCAGCCAAGACCCCCTAGCGGGGTCCTACGAGCAGTACTTC.